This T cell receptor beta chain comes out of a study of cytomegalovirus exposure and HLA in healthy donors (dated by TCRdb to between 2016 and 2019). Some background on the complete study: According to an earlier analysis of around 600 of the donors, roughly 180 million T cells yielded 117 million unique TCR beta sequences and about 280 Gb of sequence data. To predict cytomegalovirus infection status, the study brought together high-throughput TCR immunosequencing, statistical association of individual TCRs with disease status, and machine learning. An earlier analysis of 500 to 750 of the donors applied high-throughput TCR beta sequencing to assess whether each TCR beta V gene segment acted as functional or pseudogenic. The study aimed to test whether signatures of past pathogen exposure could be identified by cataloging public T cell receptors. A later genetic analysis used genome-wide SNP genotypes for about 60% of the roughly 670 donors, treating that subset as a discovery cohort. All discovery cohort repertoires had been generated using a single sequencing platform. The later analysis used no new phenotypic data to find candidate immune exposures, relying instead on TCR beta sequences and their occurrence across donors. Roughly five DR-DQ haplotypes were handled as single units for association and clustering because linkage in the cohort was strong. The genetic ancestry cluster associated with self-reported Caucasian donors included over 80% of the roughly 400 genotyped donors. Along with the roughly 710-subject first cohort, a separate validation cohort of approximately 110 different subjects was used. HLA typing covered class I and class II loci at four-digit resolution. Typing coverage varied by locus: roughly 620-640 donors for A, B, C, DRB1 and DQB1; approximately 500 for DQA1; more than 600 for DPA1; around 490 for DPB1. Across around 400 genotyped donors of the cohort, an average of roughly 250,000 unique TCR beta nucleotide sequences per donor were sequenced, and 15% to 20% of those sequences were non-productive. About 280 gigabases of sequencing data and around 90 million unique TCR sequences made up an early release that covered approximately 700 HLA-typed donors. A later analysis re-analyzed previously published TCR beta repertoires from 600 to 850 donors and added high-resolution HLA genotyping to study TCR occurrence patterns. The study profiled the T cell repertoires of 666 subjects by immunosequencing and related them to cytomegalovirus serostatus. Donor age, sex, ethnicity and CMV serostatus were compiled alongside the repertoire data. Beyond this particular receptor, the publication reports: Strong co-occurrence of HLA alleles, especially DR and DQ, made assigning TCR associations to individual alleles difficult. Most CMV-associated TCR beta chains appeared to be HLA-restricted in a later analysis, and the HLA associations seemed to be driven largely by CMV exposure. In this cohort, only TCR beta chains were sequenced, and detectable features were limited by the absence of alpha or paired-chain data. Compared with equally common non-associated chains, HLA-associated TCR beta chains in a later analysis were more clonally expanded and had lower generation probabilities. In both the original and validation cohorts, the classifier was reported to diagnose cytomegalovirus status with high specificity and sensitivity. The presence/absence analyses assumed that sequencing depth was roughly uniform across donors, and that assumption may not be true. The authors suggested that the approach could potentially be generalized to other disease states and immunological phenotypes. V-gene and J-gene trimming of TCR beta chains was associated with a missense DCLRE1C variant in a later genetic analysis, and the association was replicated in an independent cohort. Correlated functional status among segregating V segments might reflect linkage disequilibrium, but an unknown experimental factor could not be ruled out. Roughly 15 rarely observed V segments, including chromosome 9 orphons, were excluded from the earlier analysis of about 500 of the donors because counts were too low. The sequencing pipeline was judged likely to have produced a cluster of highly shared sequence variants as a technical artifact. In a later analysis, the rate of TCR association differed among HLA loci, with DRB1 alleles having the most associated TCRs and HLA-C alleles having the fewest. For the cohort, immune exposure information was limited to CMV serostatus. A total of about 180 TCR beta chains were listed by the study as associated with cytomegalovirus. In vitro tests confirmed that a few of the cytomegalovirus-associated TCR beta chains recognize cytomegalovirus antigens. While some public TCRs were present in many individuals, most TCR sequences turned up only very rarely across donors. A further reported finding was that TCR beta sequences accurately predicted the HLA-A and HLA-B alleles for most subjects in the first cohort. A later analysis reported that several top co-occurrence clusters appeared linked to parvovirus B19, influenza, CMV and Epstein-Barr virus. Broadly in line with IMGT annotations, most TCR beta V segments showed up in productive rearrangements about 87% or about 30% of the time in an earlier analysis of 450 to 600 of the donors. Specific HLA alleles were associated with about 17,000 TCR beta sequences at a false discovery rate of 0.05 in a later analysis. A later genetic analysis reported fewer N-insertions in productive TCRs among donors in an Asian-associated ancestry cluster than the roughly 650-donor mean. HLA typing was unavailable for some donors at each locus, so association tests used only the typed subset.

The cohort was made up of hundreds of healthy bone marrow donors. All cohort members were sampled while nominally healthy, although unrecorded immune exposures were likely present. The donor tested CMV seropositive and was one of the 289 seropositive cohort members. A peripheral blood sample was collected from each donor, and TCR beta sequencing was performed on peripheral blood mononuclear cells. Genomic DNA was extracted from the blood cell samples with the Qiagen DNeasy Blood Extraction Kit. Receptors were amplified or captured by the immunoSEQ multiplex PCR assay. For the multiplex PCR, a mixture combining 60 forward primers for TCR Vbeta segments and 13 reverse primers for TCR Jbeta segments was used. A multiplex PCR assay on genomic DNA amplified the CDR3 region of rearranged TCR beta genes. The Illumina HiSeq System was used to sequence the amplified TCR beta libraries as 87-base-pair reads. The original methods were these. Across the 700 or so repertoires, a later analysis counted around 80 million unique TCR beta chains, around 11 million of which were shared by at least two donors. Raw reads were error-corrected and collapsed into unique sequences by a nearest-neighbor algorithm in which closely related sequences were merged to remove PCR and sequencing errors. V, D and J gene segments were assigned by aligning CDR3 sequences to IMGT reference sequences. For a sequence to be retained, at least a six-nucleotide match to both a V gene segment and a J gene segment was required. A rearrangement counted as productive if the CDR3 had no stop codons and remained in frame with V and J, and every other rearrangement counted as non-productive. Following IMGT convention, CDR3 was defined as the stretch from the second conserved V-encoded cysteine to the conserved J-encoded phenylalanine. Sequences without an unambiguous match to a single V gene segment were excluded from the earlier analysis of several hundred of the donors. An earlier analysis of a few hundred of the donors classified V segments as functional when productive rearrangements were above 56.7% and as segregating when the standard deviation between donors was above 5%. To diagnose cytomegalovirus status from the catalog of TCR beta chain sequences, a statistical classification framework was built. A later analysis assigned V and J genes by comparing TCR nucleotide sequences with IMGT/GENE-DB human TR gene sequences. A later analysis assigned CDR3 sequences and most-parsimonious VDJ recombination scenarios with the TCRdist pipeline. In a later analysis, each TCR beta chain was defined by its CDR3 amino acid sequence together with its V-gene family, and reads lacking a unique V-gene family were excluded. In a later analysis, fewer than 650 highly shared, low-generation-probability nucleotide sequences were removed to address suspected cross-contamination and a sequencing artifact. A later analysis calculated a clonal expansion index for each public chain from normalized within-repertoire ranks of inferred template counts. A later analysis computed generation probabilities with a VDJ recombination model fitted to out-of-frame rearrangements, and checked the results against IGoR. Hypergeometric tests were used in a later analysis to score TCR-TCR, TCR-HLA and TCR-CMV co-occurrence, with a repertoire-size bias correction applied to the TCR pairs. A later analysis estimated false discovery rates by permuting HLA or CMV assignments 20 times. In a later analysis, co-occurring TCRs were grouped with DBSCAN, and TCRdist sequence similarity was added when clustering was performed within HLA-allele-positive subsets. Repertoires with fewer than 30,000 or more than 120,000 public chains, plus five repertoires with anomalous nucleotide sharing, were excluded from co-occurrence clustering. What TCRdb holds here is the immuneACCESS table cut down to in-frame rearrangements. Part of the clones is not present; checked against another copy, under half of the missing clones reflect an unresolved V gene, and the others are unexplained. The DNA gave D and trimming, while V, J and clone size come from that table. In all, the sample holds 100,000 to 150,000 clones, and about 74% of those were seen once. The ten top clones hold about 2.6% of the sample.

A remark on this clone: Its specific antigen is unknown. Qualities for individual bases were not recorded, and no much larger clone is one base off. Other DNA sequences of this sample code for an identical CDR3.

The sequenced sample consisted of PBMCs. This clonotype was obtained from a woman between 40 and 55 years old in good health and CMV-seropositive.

This receptor carries the CDR3 CASSLSTDTQYF. In nucleotides, the sequence is TGTGCCAGCAGCCTGAGCACAGATACGCAGTATTTT. The receptor chain draws on TRBV7-2 and TRBJ2-3; no D gene is confidently identified. Spanning cysteine to phenylalanine, the CDR3 consists of 12 amino acids. The retained sequence is limited to the CDR3, 36 bases, with the frame set at the first base. V and J are truncated by 5 bases and 0 bases respectively, leaving an intervening sequence of 3 bases. The germline V gene encodes CDR1 SGHTA and CDR2 FQGNSA.